This TCR beta chain was recovered during a study of cytomegalovirus exposure and HLA in healthy donors. As to this clone: What it recognizes is unknown.

Study-wide results and limits: Later work associated roughly 15,000 TCR beta sequences with HLA alleles at 0.05 false discovery rate. Presence/absence analyses treated sequencing depth as roughly uniform across donors. Later analysis demonstrated an association between a missense DCLRE1C variant and TCR beta V- and J-gene trimming.

The primer mix had 60 Vbeta and 13 Jbeta primers. Profiling relied on immunoSEQ multiplex PCR, and the TCRdb table lists in-frame clones only, not all of them. The sample lists under 150,000 clones; around 75% were seen once. V shed 4 bases, J shed 3 bases, and the junction held 5 bases outside the gene matches. The CDR3 length is 17 residues. Germline-derived CDR1 and CDR2 are MNHNS and SASEGT. The TCR was taken from a woman aged 45-60 years in good health and CMV-seropositive. This chain links TRBV6-1 with TRBJ2-1; TRBD2 agrees at 14 bases. The sample was PBMCs. This CDR3 reads CASSAGLAGGHYNEQFF. CDR3 coding DNA: TGTGCCAGCAGTGCTGGACTAGCGGGGGGCCACTACAATGAGCAGTTCTTC.